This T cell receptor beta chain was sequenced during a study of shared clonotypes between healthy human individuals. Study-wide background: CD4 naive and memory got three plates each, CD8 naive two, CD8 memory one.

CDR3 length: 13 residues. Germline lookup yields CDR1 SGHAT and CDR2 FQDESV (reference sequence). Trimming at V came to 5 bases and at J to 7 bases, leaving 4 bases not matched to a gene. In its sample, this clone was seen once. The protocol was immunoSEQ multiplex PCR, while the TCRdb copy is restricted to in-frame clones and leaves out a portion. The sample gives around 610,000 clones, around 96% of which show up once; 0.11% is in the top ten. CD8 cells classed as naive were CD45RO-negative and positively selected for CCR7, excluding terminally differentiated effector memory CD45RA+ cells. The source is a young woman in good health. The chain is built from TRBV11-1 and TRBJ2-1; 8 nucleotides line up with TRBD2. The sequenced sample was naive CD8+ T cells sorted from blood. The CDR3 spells CASSDRLANEQFF. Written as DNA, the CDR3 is TGTGCCAGCAGCGACAGACTAGCGAATGAGCAGTTCTTC. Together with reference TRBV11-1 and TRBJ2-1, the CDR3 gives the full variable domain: EAEVAQSPRYKITEKSQAVAFWCDPISGHATLYWYRQILGQGPELLVQFQDESVVDDSQLPKDRFSAERLKGVDSTLKIQPAELGDSAMYLCASSDRLANEQFFGPGTRLTVL.